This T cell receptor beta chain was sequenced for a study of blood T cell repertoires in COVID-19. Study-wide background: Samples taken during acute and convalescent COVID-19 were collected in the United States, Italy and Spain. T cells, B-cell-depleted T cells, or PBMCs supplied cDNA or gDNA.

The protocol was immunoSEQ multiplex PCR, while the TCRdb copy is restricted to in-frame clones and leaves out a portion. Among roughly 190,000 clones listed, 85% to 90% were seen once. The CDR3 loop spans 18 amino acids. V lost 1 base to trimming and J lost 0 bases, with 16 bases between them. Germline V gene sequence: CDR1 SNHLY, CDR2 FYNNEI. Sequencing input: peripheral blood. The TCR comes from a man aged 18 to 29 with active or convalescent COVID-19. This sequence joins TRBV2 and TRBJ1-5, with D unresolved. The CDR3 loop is CASSEEQPEVYSNQPQHF. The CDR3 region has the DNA TGTGCCAGCAGTGAAGAACAACCAGAGGTTTATAGCAATCAGCCCCAGCATTTT.